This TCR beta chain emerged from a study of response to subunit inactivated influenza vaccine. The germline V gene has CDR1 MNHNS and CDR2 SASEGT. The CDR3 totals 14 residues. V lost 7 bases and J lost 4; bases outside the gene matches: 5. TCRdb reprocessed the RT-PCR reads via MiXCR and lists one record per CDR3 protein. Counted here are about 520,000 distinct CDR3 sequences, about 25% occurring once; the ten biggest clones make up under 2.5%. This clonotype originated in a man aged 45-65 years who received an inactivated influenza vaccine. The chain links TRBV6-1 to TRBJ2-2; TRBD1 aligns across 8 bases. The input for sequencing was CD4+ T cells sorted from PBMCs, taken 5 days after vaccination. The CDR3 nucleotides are TGTGCCAGCAAGACAGGGGTAGGCACCGGGGAGCTGTTTTTT. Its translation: CASKTGVGTGELFF.